The 29 T cell receptor beta chains below all came from one sample that was sequenced in a study of blood T cell repertoires in COVID-19. Profiling relied on immunoSEQ multiplex PCR, and the TCRdb table lists in-frame clones only, not all of them. The sample consists of some 150,000 clones, about 86% of them appearing once. The source material was peripheral blood. These receptors all come from a human donor with acute or convalescent COVID-19. The donor label of this sample is uncertain.

The rearrangement links TRBV28 to TRBJ2-5; 7 nucleotides line up with TRBD1. Germline trimming cut 5 bases from V and 3 bases from J; bases unmatched to any gene: 3. The CDR3 totals 13 residues. CDR1 is MDHEN, CDR2 SYDVKM, per germline. The CDR3 is CASSPDREETQYF. CDR3 DNA: TGTGCCAGCAGTCCCGACAGGGAAGAGACCCAGTACTTC.

The chain carries TRBV14 and TRBJ2-2; 11 nucleotides match TRBD2. The CDR3 is made up of 15 amino acids. Germline V gene sequence: CDR1 SGHDN, CDR2 FVKESK. V lost 8 bases to trimming and J lost 7 bases; unmatched junction nucleotides: 9. The CDR3 DNA sequence: TGTGCCAGCCGTCTTAGCGGGAGGGCCGACGGGGAGCTGTTTTTT. It codes for CASRLSGRADGELFF.

The chain has TRBV3-1 (or the pseudogene TRBV3-2) and TRBJ1-1; TRBD1 might be the D (5 bases). Germline V gene data show CDR1 as LGHDT and CDR2 as YNNKEL (reference sequence). V lost 3 bases, J lost 0 bases, and 11 bases lay in between. CDR3 length: 15 amino acids. The CDR3 is CASSQGSGVNTEAFF. The CDR3 DNA is TGTGCCAGCAGCCAGGGCTCGGGGGTGAACACTGAAGCTTTCTTT.

J is TRBJ2-1 and V is TRBV19; weak D call: TRBD1 (6 bases). Germline V gene data show CDR1 as LNHDA and CDR2 as SQIVND (reference sequence). The V gene lost 4 bases and the J gene lost 9 bases, with 13 bases spanning the gap. This CDR3 is 13 amino acids long. This chain's CDR3 is CASSTQGSGEQFF. CDR3 DNA sequence: TGTGCCAGTAGTACTCAGGGGTCTGGTGAGCAGTTCTTC.

CDR3 region: CAGRGLGDTQYF. The CDR3 region has the DNA TGTGCCGGGCGGGGTCTAGGAGATACGCAGTATTTT. The gene calls are TRBV30 and TRBJ2-3; weak D call: TRBD2 (6 bases). The CDR3 length is 12 residues. The V end lost 8 bases, the J end lost 5 bases, and 14 bases lay between the germline ends. Germline V lookup: CDR1 GTSNPN, CDR2 SVGIG (reference sequence).

This clone showed up just a few times. This sequence joins TRBV25-1 and TRBJ2-1; 10 nucleotides align to TRBD2. With V trimmed by 10 bases and J by 7 bases, 10 bases remained unmatched. Germline CDR1 is MGHDK and CDR2 is SYGVNS. This CDR3 has 14 residues. The CDR3 DNA sequence: TGTGCCACCCTCCAGCGGGAGGGCCTTAATGAGCAGTTCTTC. This codes for CATLQREGLNEQFF. The full variable domain, its missing parts supplied by reference TRBV25-1 and TRBJ2-1, is EADIYQTPRYLVIGTGKKITLECSQTMGHDKMYWYQQDPGMELHLIHYSYGVNSTEKGDLSSESTVSRIRTEHFPLTLESARPSHTSQYLCATLQREGLNEQFFGPGTRLTVL.

The J gene is TRBJ1-3, the V gene TRBV3-1 (or the pseudogene TRBV3-2), with D unclear. Trimming shortened V by 4 bases and J by 3 bases, and 10 bases separated the two germline ends. CDR1 LGHDT and CDR2 YNNKEL come from the germline V gene (reference sequence). This CDR3 is 14 amino acids long. In nucleotides, the CDR3 is TGTGCCAGCAGCCTGGAGGGCGGTGGAAACACCATATATTTT. Its translation: CASSLEGGGNTIYF.

The rearrangement links TRBV25-1 to TRBJ2-1, with a weak D call TRBD2 (6 bases). Trimming pared 4 bases from V and 7 bases from J, leaving 14 bases between. The CDR3 has 14 residues. Looked up from germline, CDR1 is MGHDK and CDR2 is SYGVNS. The CDR3 DNA sequence: TGTGCCAGCAGTGTGGGGGGACGATGGAATGAGCAGTTCTTC. Protein product: CASSVGGRWNEQFF.

The rearrangement links TRBV29-1 to TRBJ1-1; 8 bases match TRBD1. The V gene's germline CDR1 is SQVTM and CDR2 ANQGSEA. This CDR3 has 12 amino acids. V lost 7 bases and J lost 1; bases outside the gene matches: 2. The CDR3 DNA sequence: TGCAGCGGCGGACAGGGGAACACTGAAGCTTTCTTT. This sequence encodes CSGGQGNTEAFF.

The rearrangement joins TRBV27 to TRBJ1-5, with 7 positions matching TRBD1. The germline CDR1 and CDR2 sequences are MNHEY and SMNVEV (reference sequence). The ends lost 8 bases at V and 6 bases at J; junction bases unmatched: 10. CDR3 length equals 14 residues. CDR3 bases: TGTGCCAGCCGGACAGGCGGGGTAAGTCAGCCCCAGCATTTT. Translating gives CASRTGGVSQPQHF.

Points on this clone: Other DNA sequences within the sample encode an identical CDR3. The chain has TRBV9 and TRBJ1-4, with a possible D match to TRBD1 (5 bases). Trimming left V 3 bases short and J 4 bases short, with 13 bases between. The CDR3 is made up of 15 amino acids. Germline-derived CDR1 and CDR2 are SGDLS and YYNGEE. In DNA form, the CDR3 reads TGTGCCAGCAGCGACGCGGCAGGGCTTAATGAAAAACTGTTTTTT. This translates into CASSDAAGLNEKLFF.

The chain employs TRBV18 and TRBJ1-5; maybe TRBD1 (5 bases). Germline-derived CDR1 and CDR2 are KGHSH and LQKENI. V lost 6 bases to trimming and J lost 6 bases, with 21 bases between them. The CDR3 length is 16 residues. The CDR3 is CASSLGGGPSGQPQHF. The CDR3 nucleotides are TGTGCCAGCTCCCTGGGGGGGGGACCCTCCGGTCAGCCCCAGCATTTT. The complete variable domain, with remaining parts taken from reference TRBV18 and TRBJ1-5, reads NAGVMQNPRHLVRRRGQEARLRCSPMKGHSHVYWYRQLPEEGLKFMVYLQKENIIDESGMPKERFSAEFPKEGPSILRIQQVVRGDSAAYFCASSLGGGPSGQPQHFGDGTRLSIL.

The CDR3 spells CASSISSLAGGTNEQFF. CDR3 coding DNA: TGTGCCAGTAGTATCTCATCACTAGCGGGGGGTACCAATGAGCAGTTCTTC. This chain connects TRBV19 to TRBJ2-1; 12 nucleotides align to TRBD2. Germline CDR1 LNHDA, CDR2 SQIVND (reference sequence). Losses at the gene ends were 3 bases for V and 6 bases for J; bases not matched to a gene: 9. There are 17 residues in the CDR3.

J is TRBJ1-1 and V is TRBV29-1; 7 bases line up with TRBD1. The CDR3 loop spans 13 amino acids. V was pared by 4 bases and J by 10 bases, with 12 bases of the junction left unmatched. Germline V gene data show CDR1 as SQVTM and CDR2 as ANQGSEA. The CDR3 loop reads CSVGGQGDRGAFF. For the CDR3, the DNA is TGCAGCGTTGGGGGGCAGGGGGATCGGGGAGCTTTCTTT.

This chain joins TRBV7-2 and TRBJ2-3, with D perhaps TRBD2 (7 bases). The CDR3 extends over 18 amino acids. Deletions cut 2 bases from V and 0 bases from J, with 18 bases between. CDR1 and CDR2 (germline): SGHTA, FQGNSA. The CDR3 loop is CASSLRPRGGLSTDTQYF. The CDR3 DNA is TGTGCCAGCAGCTTACGGCCACGCGGGGGCCTCAGCACAGATACGCAGTATTTT.

Only one count was recorded for this clone. The gene calls are TRBV5-6 and TRBJ2-1; 10 bases are a match to TRBD2. CDR3 size: 18 residues. The ends lost 4 bases at V and 5 bases at J; junction bases unmatched: 15. Germline lookup yields CDR1 SGHDT and CDR2 YYEEEE. The CDR3 here is CASSPGLARAEAHNEQFF. CDR3 nucleotide sequence: TGTGCCAGCAGCCCGGGACTAGCGCGAGCAGAGGCGCACAATGAGCAGTTCTTC.

The CDR3 nucleotides are TGTGCCAGCAGTTTATTTTCGGGGTTCCAAGAGACCCAGTACTTC. Its translation is CASSLFSGFQETQYF. The chain carries TRBV27 and TRBJ2-5; D perhaps matches TRBD2 (5 bases). Trimming shortened V by 1 base and J by 1 base, and 10 bases separated the two germline ends. Germline V CDR1 and CDR2: MNHEY, SMNVEV (reference sequence). The CDR3 extends over 15 amino acids.

This clone was counted a single time. The rearrangement joins TRBV21-1 to TRBJ1-1; the table's TRBD1 call for D was not verified on the DNA. TRBV21-1 is a documented pseudogene. The CDR3 totals 15 residues. The CDR3 is CASSNKRQVGTEAFF. CDR3 nucleotides: TGTGCCAGCAGCAATAAACGACAGGTGGGCACTGAAGCTTTCTTT.

This chain joins TRBV10-3 and TRBJ2-3; D not certain. Germline CDR1 and CDR2: ENHRY and SYGVKD. The CDR3 runs 11 residues. Trimming stripped 4 bases from V and 6 bases from J, with 5 bases between. CDR3 sequence: CAISGSDTQYF. CDR3 in DNA: TGTGCCATCAGTGGGAGCGATACGCAGTATTTT.

The chain joins TRBV3-1 (or the pseudogene TRBV3-2) to TRBJ1-2; D possibly corresponds to TRBD1 (5 bases). This CDR3 contains 14 residues. Germline CDR1 and CDR2: LGHDT and YNNKEL (reference sequence). Trimming removed 4 bases from V and 6 bases from J, with 15 bases in between. CDR3: CASSPSRQGDGYTF. The CDR3 coding sequence is TGTGCCAGCAGCCCGAGTCGGCAGGGTGATGGCTACACCTTC.

This chain connects TRBV28 to TRBJ1-1; a possible D gene is TRBD1 (5 bases). Trimming took 2 bases from V and 10 from J, leaving 11 bases between them. CDR3 length: 12 amino acids. CDR1 is MDHEN and CDR2 is SYDVKM in the germline V gene. The CDR3 spells CASSLKGAGAFF. Here the CDR3 DNA reads TGTGCCAGCAGTTTAAAAGGGGCAGGAGCTTTCTTT.

The chain combines TRBV3-1 (or the pseudogene TRBV3-2) with TRBJ2-3; 8 bases align to TRBD2. With 3 bases clipped from V and 4 bases from J, the junction kept 9 bases outside the gene matches. Germline V CDR1 and CDR2: LGHDT, YNNKEL (reference sequence). The CDR3 runs 16 residues. CDR3: CASSQSGGNNADTQYF. The CDR3 DNA reads as TGTGCCAGCAGCCAGTCGGGAGGGAATAATGCAGATACGCAGTATTTT.

The gene calls are TRBV27 and TRBJ2-1, with a tentative D call TRBD2 (6 bases). Germline V gene data show CDR1 as MNHEY and CDR2 as SMNVEV (reference sequence). Trimming removed 2 bases from V and 8 bases from J, with 16 bases in between. The CDR3 sequence is 15 residues long. The CDR3 region has the DNA TGTGCCAGCAGTTTACTAGCGACCCCCCTCGATGAGCAGTTCTTC. This encodes CASSLLATPLDEQFF.

This clone has only a few counts. J is TRBJ2-2 and V is TRBV5-1; D might be TRBD1 (6 bases). Trimming took off 3 bases at V and 3 bases at J, with 9 bases between the two ends. From germline, CDR1 is SGHRS and CDR2 YFSETQ. The CDR3 is 14 residues long. CDR3 loop: CASSYRVDTGELFF. CDR3 nucleotides: TGCGCCAGCAGCTACAGGGTTGACACCGGGGAGCTGTTTTTT.

This chain joins TRBV29-1 and TRBJ2-7, with D possibly matching TRBD2 (6 bases). This CDR3 comprises 13 residues. Trimming removed 4 bases from V and 2 bases from J, with 12 bases in between. Germline V gene data show CDR1 as SQVTM and CDR2 as ANQGSEA. The CDR3 reads CSVVGGETYEQYF. CDR3 coding DNA: TGCAGCGTTGTCGGAGGGGAGACCTACGAGCAGTACTTC.

The genes are TRBV5-1 and TRBJ1-6; possible D gene TRBD1, 5 bases. The CDR3 is 14 amino acids. Germline V gene data show CDR1 as SGHRS and CDR2 as YFSETQ. Written as DNA, the CDR3 is TGCGCAGTACGAGTCGGGGGGGTTAATTCACCCCTCCACTTT. Translated: CAVRVGGVNSPLHF.

V and J are TRBV5-1 and TRBJ1-1, with D possibly being TRBD1 (6 bases). Trimming took off 2 bases at V and 0 bases at J, with 14 bases between the two ends. Germline V gene data show CDR1 as SGHRS and CDR2 as YFSETQ. This CDR3 spans 16 amino acids. CDR3 DNA: TGCGCCAGCAGCTTAACAGGGAACCTGATGAACACTGAAGCTTTCTTT. Its protein is CASSLTGNLMNTEAFF.

The chain combines TRBV5-6 with TRBJ2-2; 7 bases agree with TRBD1. The CDR3 spans 16 residues. V gave up 0 bases and J gave up 4 bases; unmatched junction bases: 6. Germline CDR1 is SGHDT and CDR2 is YYEEEE. The CDR3 loop reads CASSLEGAGGTGELFF. The CDR3 nucleotides read TGTGCCAGCAGCTTGGAGGGCGCAGGGGGCACCGGGGAGCTGTTTTTT.

The CDR3 loop is CASSGQGWGNEQFF. The CDR3 region has the DNA TGTGCCAGTAGTGGACAGGGGTGGGGGAATGAGCAGTTCTTC. The chain uses TRBV19 and TRBJ2-1, with 9 bases matching TRBD1. This CDR3 comprises 14 residues. Trimming took 5 bases from V and 7 from J; bases not matched to a gene: 6. Germline V CDR1 and CDR2: LNHDA, SQIVND (reference sequence).